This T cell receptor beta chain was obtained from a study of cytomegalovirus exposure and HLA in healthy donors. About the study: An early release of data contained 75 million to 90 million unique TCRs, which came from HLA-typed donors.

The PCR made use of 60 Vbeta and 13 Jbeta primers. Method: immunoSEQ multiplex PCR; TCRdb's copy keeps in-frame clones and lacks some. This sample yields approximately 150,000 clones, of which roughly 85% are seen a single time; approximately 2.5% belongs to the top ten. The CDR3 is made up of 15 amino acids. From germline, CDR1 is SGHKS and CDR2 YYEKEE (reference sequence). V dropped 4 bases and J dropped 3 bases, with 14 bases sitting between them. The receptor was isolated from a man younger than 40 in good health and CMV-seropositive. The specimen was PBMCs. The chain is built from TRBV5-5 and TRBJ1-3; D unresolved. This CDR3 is CASSLLLQLGNTIYF. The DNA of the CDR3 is TGTGCCAGCAGCCTCCTGTTGCAACTTGGAAACACCATATATTTT.